This T cell receptor (beta chain) was retrieved from a study of identical twins. Findings and limits, study-wide: Cord blood's abundant beta clonotypes had fewer insertions, unlike memory repertoires.

A single record per CDR3 protein comes from TCRdb applying MiXCR to the 5' RACE reads. The table records 500,000 to 700,000 distinct CDR3 sequences, roughly 6.6% of them present only once. This clonotype appeared a few times. Its antigen is still unknown. Germline lookup yields CDR1 SGDLS and CDR2 YYNGEE. Trimming took 3 bases from V and 0 from J, leaving 10 bases between them. CDR3 length: 15 residues. These same records also appear under a second study, on yellow fever vaccine responses in identical twins.

The receptor was derived from a woman aged 18-35 years in good health. The material sequenced was PBMCs. The chain uses TRBV9 and TRBJ2-1; weak D call: TRBD1 (6 bases). CDR3 residues: CASSARTDSYNEQFF. Written as DNA, the CDR3 is TGTGCCAGCAGCGCTAGGACAGACTCCTACAATGAGCAGTTCTTC.